This T cell receptor (beta chain) emerged from a study of molecular identifiers for immune sequencing clone quantification. V gave up 6 bases and J gave up 6 bases, with 17 bases separating them. This CDR3 has 15 residues. The germline V gene has CDR1 SNHLY and CDR2 FYNNEI. In TCRdb, the PCR reads were re-called with MiXCR into one record per CDR3 protein. In the table there are about half a million distinct CDR3 sequences, 20% to 25% of which are singletons. The rearrangement joins TRBV2 to TRBJ2-2; D gene unclear. This clonotype was sampled from a human donor in good health. Some libraries in this study had Jurkat cell RNA spiked in. The sample consisted of naive CD8+ T cells from blood, with Jurkat cell RNA spiked in. Subset: FACS-sorted CD8+CD4-CCR7+CD45RA+ naive T cells. CDR3 in DNA: TGTGCCAGCAGGTACAGAGGCTCTTTCGCCGGGGAGCTGTTTTTT. Its protein is CASRYRGSFAGELFF.